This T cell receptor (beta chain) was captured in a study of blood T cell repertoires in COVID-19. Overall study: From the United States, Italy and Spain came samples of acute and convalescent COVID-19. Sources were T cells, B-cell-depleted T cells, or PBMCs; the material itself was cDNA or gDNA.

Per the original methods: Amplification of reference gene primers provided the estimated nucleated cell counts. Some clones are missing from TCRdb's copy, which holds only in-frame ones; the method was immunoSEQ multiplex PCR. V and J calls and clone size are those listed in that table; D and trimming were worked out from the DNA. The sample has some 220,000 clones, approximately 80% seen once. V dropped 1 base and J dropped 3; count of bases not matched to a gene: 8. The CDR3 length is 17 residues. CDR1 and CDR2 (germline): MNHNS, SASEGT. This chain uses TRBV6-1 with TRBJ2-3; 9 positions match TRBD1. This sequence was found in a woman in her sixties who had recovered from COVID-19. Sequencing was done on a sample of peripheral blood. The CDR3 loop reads CASSEVHLGQGTDTQYF. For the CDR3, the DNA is TGTGCCAGCAGTGAAGTTCACTTGGGACAGGGAACAGATACGCAGTATTTT.